Presented here are 7 T cell receptor beta chains from one specimen sequenced in a study of cytomegalovirus exposure and HLA in healthy donors. Primers for the PCR totalled 60 Vbeta and 13 Jbeta. The assay was immunoSEQ multiplex PCR, and TCRdb's table has in-frame clones only and misses some. The table lists more than 200,000 clones, around 79% of them singletons. Sequenced: PBMCs. These receptors all stem from a male donor in good health and CMV-seronegative.

This chain links TRBV7-9 with TRBJ2-5; the match to TRBD2 covers 12 bases. Germline V CDR1 and CDR2: SEHNR, FQNEAQ (reference sequence). The CDR3 covers 16 residues. With 1 base clipped from V and 5 bases from J, the junction kept 5 bases outside the gene matches. As DNA, the CDR3 is TGTGCCAGCAGCTTAGGGACTAGCGGGGTCCGGGAGACCCAGTACTTC. Its protein is CASSLGTSGVRETQYF. Using reference TRBV7-9 and TRBJ2-5 for the parts outside the CDR3, the full variable domain is DTGVSQNPRHKITKRGQNVTFRCDPISEHNRLYWYRQTLGQGPEFLTYFQNEAQLEKSRLLSDRFSAERPKGSFSTLEIQRTEQGDSAMYLCASSLGTSGVRETQYFGPGTRLLVL.

This sequence joins TRBV9 and TRBJ2-5, with a tentative D call TRBD1 (5 bases). The ends were cut back, 3 bases at V and 4 bases at J, with 13 bases in the middle. The CDR3 covers 14 residues. In germline, CDR1 is SGDLS, CDR2 YYNGEE. The CDR3 coding sequence is TGTGCCAGCAGCGCAACAGGAGTGGGAGAGACCCAGTACTTC. Translation: CASSATGVGETQYF.

As concerns this clone: The identical CDR3 is also encoded by other nucleotide sequences in the sample. This chain connects TRBV29-1 to TRBJ2-2; D remains ambiguous. Germline-derived CDR1 and CDR2 are SQVTM and ANQGSEA. The ends were cut back, 3 bases at V and 1 base at J, with 6 bases in the middle. This CDR3 comprises 13 residues. The CDR3 is CSVDPGNTGELFF. CDR3 coding DNA: TGCAGCGTTGATCCGGGGAACACCGGGGAGCTGTTTTTT.

The chain uses TRBV29-1 and TRBJ2-2; weak D call: TRBD2 (5 bases). Germline values: CDR1 SQVTM, CDR2 ANQGSEA. This CDR3 comprises 12 residues. V lost 8 bases to trimming and J lost 5 bases, with 12 bases between them. The CDR3: CSCSVGTGELFF. The CDR3 DNA reads as TGCAGCTGTAGCGTCGGAACCGGGGAGCTGTTTTTT.

The gene calls are TRBV6-1 and TRBJ2-1, with D possibly being TRBD2 (5 bases). The germline CDR1 and CDR2 sequences are MNHNS and SASEGT. CDR3 size: 18 residues. The V and J ends lost 3 bases and 5 bases respectively, with 23 bases between them. The CDR3 bases are TGTGCCAGCAGTGACCTCCGTATTTGGCAGGAGGACCACAATGAGCAGTTCTTC. This sequence encodes CASSDLRIWQEDHNEQFF.

V is TRBV5-1 and J is TRBJ1-4, with TRBD1 identical over 10 bases. The J segment lost 8 bases and the V segment lost 5 bases, leaving 6 bases of the junction unmatched. CDR1 SGHRS and CDR2 YFSETQ come from the germline V gene. The CDR3 totals 14 residues. CDR3 region: CASRTGGPGEKLFF. CDR3 in DNA: TGCGCCAGCAGGACAGGGGGCCCCGGGGAAAAACTGTTTTTT.

This chain uses TRBV5-1 with TRBJ2-2; no firm D call. This CDR3 contains 14 residues. V lost 0 bases and J 1 base, leaving 4 bases between the germline ends. CDR1 and CDR2 from the germline V gene are SGHRS and YFSETQ. For the CDR3, the DNA is TGCGCCAGCAGCTTGGGACTGAACACCGGGGAGCTGTTTTTT. Protein sequence: CASSLGLNTGELFF.